This T cell receptor (beta chain) appears in the sequencing data of a study of regulatory T cells in long-lasting Graves disease. Study-wide results and limits: Relative to newly diagnosed Graves' patients, persistent ones had lower TCR diversity.

This clonotype was counted at least ten times. Its antigen is unidentified. For TCR beta, libraries came from iRepertoire HTBI primers and Arm-PCR of CDR3 regions. TCRdb itself ran the multiplex PCR reads through MiXCR, one entry per CDR3 protein. The sample includes a few hundred thousand distinct CDR3 sequences, 15% of them seen just once. The sample's time point: newly diagnosed GD, antithyroid drugs for less than 3 months. After RNA was extracted from PBMCs, the TCR library was made from it. As a group, patients came from one endocrinology department in Xi'an, China. V dropped 2 bases and J dropped 1; count of bases not matched to a gene: 5. Germline V CDR1 and CDR2: SGHTA, FQGNSA. The CDR3 extends over 17 amino acids. This sample was also put to use in a study of T cells in Graves' hyperthyroidism and ophthalmopathy. That investigation notes: TCR CDR3 underwent first-round RT-PCR with the HTBI primer set. Peripheral blood also featured most of the thyroid clonotypes expanded above 0.001.

The TCR was taken from a woman in her thirties or forties with Graves disease. The chain has TRBV7-2 and TRBJ2-1; 10 nucleotides line up with TRBD2. The sample was peripheral blood mononuclear cells (PBMCs), taken at new diagnosis, from a patient treated with antithyroid drugs. The CDR3 loop is CASSLLAGVVSYNEQFF. CDR3 nucleotide sequence: TGTGCCAGCAGCTTACTAGCGGGAGTGGTATCCTACAATGAGCAGTTCTTC.